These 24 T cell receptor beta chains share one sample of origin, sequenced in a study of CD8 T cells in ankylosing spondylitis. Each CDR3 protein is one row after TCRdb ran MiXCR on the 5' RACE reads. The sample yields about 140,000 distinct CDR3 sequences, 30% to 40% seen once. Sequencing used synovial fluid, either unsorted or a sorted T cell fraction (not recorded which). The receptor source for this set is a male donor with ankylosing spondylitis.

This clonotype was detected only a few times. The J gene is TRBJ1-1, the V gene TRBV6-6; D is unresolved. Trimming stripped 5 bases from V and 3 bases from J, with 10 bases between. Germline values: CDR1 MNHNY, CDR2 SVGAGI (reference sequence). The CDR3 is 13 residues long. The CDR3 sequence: CASSSGWDTEAFF. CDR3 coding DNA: TGTGCCAGCAGTAGTGGGTGGGACACTGAAGCTTTCTTT.

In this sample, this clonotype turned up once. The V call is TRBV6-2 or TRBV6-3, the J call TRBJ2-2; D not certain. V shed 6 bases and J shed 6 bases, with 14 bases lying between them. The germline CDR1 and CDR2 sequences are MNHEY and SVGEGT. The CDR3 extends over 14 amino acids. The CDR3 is CASRRPDPPGELFF. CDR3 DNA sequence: TGTGCCAGCAGACGACCTGACCCGCCCGGGGAGCTGTTTTTT.

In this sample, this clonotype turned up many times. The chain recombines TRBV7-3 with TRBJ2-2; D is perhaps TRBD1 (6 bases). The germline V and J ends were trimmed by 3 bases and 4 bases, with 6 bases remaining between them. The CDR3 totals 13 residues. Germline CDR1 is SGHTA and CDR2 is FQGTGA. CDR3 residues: CASSFRGTGELFF. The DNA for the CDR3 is TGTGCCAGCAGCTTCAGGGGCACCGGGGAGCTGTTTTTT. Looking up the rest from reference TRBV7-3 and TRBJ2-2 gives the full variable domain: GAGVSQTPSNKVTEKGKYVELRCDPISGHTALYWYRQSLGQGPEFLIYFQGTGAADDSGLPNDRFFAVRPEGSVSTLKIQRTERGDSAVYLCASSFRGTGELFFGEGSRLTVL.

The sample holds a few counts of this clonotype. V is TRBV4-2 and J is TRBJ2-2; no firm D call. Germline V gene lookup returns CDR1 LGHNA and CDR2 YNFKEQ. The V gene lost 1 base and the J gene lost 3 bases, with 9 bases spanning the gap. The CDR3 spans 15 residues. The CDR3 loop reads CASSQGVGYTGELFF. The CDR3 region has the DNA TGTGCCAGCAGCCAAGGGGTGGGATACACCGGGGAGCTGTTTTTT.

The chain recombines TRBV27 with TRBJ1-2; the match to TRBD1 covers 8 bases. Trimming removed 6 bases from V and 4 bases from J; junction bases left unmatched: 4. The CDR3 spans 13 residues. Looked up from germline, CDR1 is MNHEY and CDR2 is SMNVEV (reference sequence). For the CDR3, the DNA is TGTGCCAGCAGACAGGGGGGAACCTATGGCTACACCTTC. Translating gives CASRQGGTYGYTF.

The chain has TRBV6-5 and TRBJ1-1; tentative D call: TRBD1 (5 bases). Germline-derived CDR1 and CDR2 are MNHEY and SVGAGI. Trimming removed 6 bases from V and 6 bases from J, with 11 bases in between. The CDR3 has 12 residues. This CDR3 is CASSPGVPEAFF. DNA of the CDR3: TGTGCCAGCAGCCCGGGGGTCCCTGAAGCTTTCTTT.

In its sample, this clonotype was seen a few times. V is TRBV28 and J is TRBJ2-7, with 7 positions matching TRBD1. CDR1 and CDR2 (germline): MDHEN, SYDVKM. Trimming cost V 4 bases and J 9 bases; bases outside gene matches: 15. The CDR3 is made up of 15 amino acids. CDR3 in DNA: TGTGCCAGCAGTTCCCCAGGGGGTCCCACCTCGGGGCAGTACTTC. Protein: CASSSPGGPTSGQYF.

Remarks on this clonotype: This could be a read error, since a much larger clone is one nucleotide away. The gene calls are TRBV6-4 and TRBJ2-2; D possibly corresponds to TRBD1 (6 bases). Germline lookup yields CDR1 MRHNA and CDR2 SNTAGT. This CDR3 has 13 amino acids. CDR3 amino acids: CTSSAGDTGELFF. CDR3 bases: TGTACCAGCAGTGCAGGGGACACCGGGGAGCTGTTTTTT.

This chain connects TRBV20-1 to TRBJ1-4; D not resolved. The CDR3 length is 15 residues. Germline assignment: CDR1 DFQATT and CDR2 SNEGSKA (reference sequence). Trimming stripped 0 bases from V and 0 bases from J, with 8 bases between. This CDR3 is CSARDSRTTNEKLFF. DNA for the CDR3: TGCAGTGCTAGAGATTCCAGAACAACTAATGAAAAACTGTTTTTT.

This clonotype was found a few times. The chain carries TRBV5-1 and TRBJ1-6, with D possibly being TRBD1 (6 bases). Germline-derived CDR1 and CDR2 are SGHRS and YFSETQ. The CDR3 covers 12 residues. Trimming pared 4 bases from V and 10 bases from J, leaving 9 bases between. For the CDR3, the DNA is TGCGCCAGCAGCGGACAGAACTCACCCCTCCACTTT. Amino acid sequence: CASSGQNSPLHF.

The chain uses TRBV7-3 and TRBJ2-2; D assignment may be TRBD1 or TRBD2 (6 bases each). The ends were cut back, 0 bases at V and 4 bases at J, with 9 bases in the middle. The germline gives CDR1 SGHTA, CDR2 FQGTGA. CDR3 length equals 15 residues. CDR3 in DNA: TGTGCCAGCAGCTTAACAGGGGGAGGCACCGGGGAGCTGTTTTTT. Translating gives CASSLTGGGTGELFF.

This chain's CDR3 is CSAEWAGSYEQYF. The CDR3 coding sequence is TGCAGTGCGGAATGGGCAGGGTCCTACGAGCAGTACTTC. This rearrangement joins TRBV20-1 to TRBJ2-7, with D perhaps TRBD1 (5 bases). The CDR3 has 13 amino acids. Germline V gene data show CDR1 as DFQATT and CDR2 as SNEGSKA (reference sequence). Trimming shortened V by 6 bases and J by 1 base, and 13 bases separated the two germline ends.

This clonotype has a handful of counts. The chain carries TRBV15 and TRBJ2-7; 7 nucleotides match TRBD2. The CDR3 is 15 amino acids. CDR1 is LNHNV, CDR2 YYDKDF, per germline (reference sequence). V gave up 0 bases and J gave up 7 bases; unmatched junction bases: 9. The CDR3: CATSRDFGGRGEQYF. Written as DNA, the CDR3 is TGTGCCACCAGCAGAGATTTTGGCGGGAGAGGTGAGCAGTACTTC. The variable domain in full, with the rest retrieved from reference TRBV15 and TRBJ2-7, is DAMVIQNPRYQVTQFGKPVTLSCSQTLNHNVMYWYQQKSSQAPKLLFHYYDKDFNNEADTPDNFQSRRPNTSFCFLDIRSPGLGDTAMYLCATSRDFGGRGEQYFGPGTRLTVT.

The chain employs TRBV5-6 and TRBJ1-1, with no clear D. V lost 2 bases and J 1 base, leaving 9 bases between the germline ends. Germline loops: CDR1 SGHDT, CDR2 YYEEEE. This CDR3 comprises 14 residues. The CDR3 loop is CASSFSRKNTEAFF. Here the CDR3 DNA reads TGTGCCAGCAGCTTTTCCAGGAAGAACACTGAAGCTTTCTTT.

The DNA of the CDR3 is TGTGCCAGCATCCCAGGACAGGGCAGAAGGGGTAGCACAGATACGCAGTATTTT. Its protein is CASIPGQGRRGSTDTQYF. The rearrangement links TRBV6-2 or TRBV6-3 to TRBJ2-3; TRBD1 matches at 8 bases. The germline V gene encodes CDR1 MNHEY and CDR2 SVGEGT. This CDR3 comprises 18 residues. V was clipped by 7 bases and J by 0 bases; unmatched bases: 15.

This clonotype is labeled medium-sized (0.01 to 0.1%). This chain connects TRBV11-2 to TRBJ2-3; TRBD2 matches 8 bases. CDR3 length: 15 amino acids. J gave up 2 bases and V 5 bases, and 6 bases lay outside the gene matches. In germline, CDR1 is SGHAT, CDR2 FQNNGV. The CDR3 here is CASSRGGGNTDTQYF. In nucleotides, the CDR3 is TGTGCCAGCAGCCGGGGGGGCGGAAACACAGATACGCAGTATTTT.

The CDR3: CASSSGEGAGVYNEQFF. Here the CDR3 DNA reads TGTGCCAGCAGCTCTGGTGAGGGGGCGGGGGTATACAATGAGCAGTTCTTC. V usage is TRBV11-3 and J usage is TRBJ2-1; D might be TRBD1 or TRBD2, each matching 7 bases. V dropped 4 bases and J dropped 4 bases, with 20 bases sitting between them. The CDR3 spans 17 residues. Germline V gene data show CDR1 as SGHNT and CDR2 as YENEEA. The complete variable domain, with remaining parts taken from reference TRBV11-3 and TRBJ2-1, reads EAGVVQSPRYKIIEKKQPVAFWCNPISGHNTLYWYLQNLGQGPELLIRYENEEAVDDSQLPKDRFSAERLKGVDSTLKIQPAELGDSAVYLCASSSGEGAGVYNEQFFGPGTRLTVL.

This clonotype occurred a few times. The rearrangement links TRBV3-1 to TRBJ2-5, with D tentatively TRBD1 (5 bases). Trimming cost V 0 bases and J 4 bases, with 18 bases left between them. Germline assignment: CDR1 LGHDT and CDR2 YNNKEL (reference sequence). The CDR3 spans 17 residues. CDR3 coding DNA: TGTGCCAGCAGCCAAGAACAGGCCAGGGTGAATGGAGAGACCCAGTACTTC. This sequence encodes CASSQEQARVNGETQYF.

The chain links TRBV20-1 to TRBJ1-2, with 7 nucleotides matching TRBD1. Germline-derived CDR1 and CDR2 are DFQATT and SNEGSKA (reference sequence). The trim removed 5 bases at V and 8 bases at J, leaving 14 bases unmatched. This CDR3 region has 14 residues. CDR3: CSAPWDRGVGGYTF. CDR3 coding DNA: TGCAGTGCTCCCTGGGACAGAGGGGTAGGAGGCTACACCTTC.

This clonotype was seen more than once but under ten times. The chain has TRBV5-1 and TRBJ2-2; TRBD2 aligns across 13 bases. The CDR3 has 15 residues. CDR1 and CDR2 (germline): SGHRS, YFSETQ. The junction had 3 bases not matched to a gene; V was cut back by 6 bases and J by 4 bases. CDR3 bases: TGCGCCAGCACCGGGACTAGCGGGGTCACCGGGGAGCTGTTTTTT. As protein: CASTGTSGVTGELFF.

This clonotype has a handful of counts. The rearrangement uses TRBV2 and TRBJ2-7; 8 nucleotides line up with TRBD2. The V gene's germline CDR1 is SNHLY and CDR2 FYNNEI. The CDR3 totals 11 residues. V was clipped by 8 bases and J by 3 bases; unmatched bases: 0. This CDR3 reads CASAGGYEQYF. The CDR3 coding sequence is TGTGCCAGCGCGGGGGGCTACGAGCAGTACTTC.

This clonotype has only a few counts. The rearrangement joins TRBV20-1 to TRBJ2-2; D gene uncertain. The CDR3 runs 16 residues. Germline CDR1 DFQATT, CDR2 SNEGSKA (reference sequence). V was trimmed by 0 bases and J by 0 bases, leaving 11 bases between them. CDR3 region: CSARDSNPANTGELFF. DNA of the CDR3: TGCAGTGCTAGAGATAGTAACCCCGCGAACACCGGGGAGCTGTTTTTT.

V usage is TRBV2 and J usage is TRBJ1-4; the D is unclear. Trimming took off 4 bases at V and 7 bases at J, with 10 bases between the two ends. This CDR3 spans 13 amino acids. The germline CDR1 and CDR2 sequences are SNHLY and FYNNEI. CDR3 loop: CASSASSSEKLFF. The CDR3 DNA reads TGTGCCAGCAGTGCCTCCTCCAGTGAAAAACTGTTTTTT.

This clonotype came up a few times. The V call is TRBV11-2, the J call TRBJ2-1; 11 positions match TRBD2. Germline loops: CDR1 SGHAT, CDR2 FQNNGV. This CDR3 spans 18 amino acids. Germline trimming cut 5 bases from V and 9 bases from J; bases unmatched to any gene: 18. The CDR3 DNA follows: TGTGCCAGCAGCGTAGTAGGGTTAGCGGGGGGGCCCCCTCTTGAGCAGTTCTTC. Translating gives CASSVVGLAGGPPLEQFF.